A single sample is the source of the 21 T cell receptor beta chains below, sequenced in a study of shared clonotypes between healthy human individuals. The data were produced by immunoSEQ multiplex PCR, yet TCRdb's version contains in-frame clones alone and is incomplete. The profile shows millions of clones, 90% to 95% of them singletons. Input material: naive CD4+ T cells sorted from blood. As for subset: CD45RA+ positively selected. Source of these receptors: a man between 18 and 35 years old in good health.

Details on this clone: At the DNA level, this CDR3 is encoded by other sequences in the same sample as well. The chain has TRBV18 and TRBJ2-1, with 9 positions matching TRBD1. The trim removed 0 bases at V and 7 bases at J, leaving 4 bases unmatched. CDR1 and CDR2 (germline): KGHSH, LQKENI. The CDR3 runs 15 residues. The CDR3, as DNA: TGTGCCAGCTCACCACCGGGACAGGGAAGGAATGAGCAGTTCTTC. Translated, it gives CASSPPGQGRNEQFF.

The J gene is TRBJ1-4, the V gene TRBV5-4, with unresolved D. Trimming cost V 4 bases and J 2 bases, with 9 bases left between them. The CDR3 has 14 residues. Germline V lookup: CDR1 SGHNT, CDR2 YYREEE (reference sequence). The DNA for the CDR3 is TGTGCCAGCAGCAAGGCGGGTACTAATGAAAAACTGTTTTTT. This sequence encodes CASSKAGTNEKLFF.

The V call is TRBV30, the J call TRBJ2-3; TRBD1 matches 9 bases. The CDR3 length is 15 residues. The J segment lost 2 bases and the V segment lost 5 bases, leaving 8 bases of the junction unmatched. CDR1 is GTSNPN and CDR2 is SVGIG in the germline V gene (reference sequence). This CDR3 reads CAWDIGTGYTDTQYF. The CDR3 nucleotides are TGTGCCTGGGACATCGGGACAGGGTACACAGATACGCAGTATTTT.

The chain uses TRBV28 and TRBJ2-2; TRBD2 aligns across 9 bases. The CDR3 runs 16 residues. Germline V CDR1 and CDR2: MDHEN, SYDVKM. V lost 6 bases to trimming and J lost 6 bases; unmatched junction nucleotides: 11. CDR3: CASRPSSGDVSGELFF. CDR3 coding DNA: TGTGCCAGCAGACCCTCTAGCGGGGATGTCTCCGGGGAGCTGTTTTTT.

This clone was counted once. This chain uses TRBV6-6 with TRBJ1-1; D possibly corresponds to TRBD1 (5 bases). Trimming stripped 2 bases from V and 3 bases from J, with 10 bases between. The CDR3 extends over 14 amino acids. From germline, CDR1 is MNHNY and CDR2 SVGAGI (reference sequence). In nucleotides, the CDR3 is TGTGCCAGCAGTTACAGGGGCATGGACACTGAAGCTTTCTTT. Its translation is CASSYRGMDTEAFF.

The chain recombines TRBV2 with TRBJ2-7; 8 nucleotides align to TRBD1. The CDR3 is 14 amino acids. Germline-derived CDR1 and CDR2 are SNHLY and FYNNEI. Trimming took 6 bases from V and 2 from J; bases not matched to a gene: 6. The CDR3 DNA follows: TGTGCCAGCAGCTATAAGGACAGGGCCTACGAGCAGTACTTC. Amino acids: CASSYKDRAYEQYF.

The V gene is TRBV30, the J gene TRBJ2-5, with D hard to call. CDR3 length: 13 residues. V was clipped by 7 bases and J by 0 bases, with 12 bases between them. CDR1 is GTSNPN and CDR2 is SVGIG in the germline V gene (reference sequence). CDR3 amino acids: CASATKYQETQYF. CDR3 sequence (DNA): TGTGCCTCGGCTACAAAGTACCAAGAGACCCAGTACTTC.

J is TRBJ2-7 and V is TRBV5-1, with 10 bases aligning to TRBD2. The germline V gene encodes CDR1 SGHRS and CDR2 YFSETQ. The CDR3 runs 16 residues. J lost 2 bases, V lost 4 bases, and 9 bases had no gene match. DNA for the CDR3: TGCGCCAGCAGCCCGAGGACTAGCGGTGGACCCTACGAGCAGTACTTC. Its translation is CASSPRTSGGPYEQYF.

This chain uses TRBV5-4 with TRBJ2-7; TRBD1 matches 8 bases. CDR1 SGHNT and CDR2 YYREEE come from the germline V gene (reference sequence). This CDR3 contains 13 residues. Unmatched junction bases numbered 5, after V lost 4 bases and J lost 5 bases. The CDR3 region is CASSPGQGNEQYF. In DNA, the CDR3 is TGTGCCAGCAGCCCCGGACAGGGTAACGAGCAGTACTTC.

V is TRBV7-9 and J is TRBJ2-3, with a weak D call TRBD1 (6 bases). The germline gives CDR1 SEHNR, CDR2 FQNEAQ (reference sequence). The CDR3 covers 15 residues. Deletions cut 2 bases from V and 1 base from J, with 10 bases between. This chain's CDR3 is CASSLTGSGTDTQYF. CDR3 nucleotide sequence: TGTGCCAGCAGCTTAACAGGGTCTGGCACAGATACGCAGTATTTT.

The chain is built from TRBV18 and TRBJ1-5, with D possibly TRBD1 on 6 matching bases. V was shortened by 6 bases and J by 5 bases, with 20 bases between the two germline ends. The CDR3 has 16 residues. Germline V gene sequence: CDR1 KGHSH, CDR2 LQKENI. For the CDR3, the DNA is TGTGCCAGCTCCCTAAACGGGCAGGGGCTGCATCAGCCCCAGCATTTT. This sequence encodes CASSLNGQGLHQPQHF.

This sequence joins TRBV29-1 and TRBJ2-5; D might be TRBD1 (5 bases). Germline V gene lookup returns CDR1 SQVTM and CDR2 ANQGSEA. Between the trimmed V and J ends, which lost 6 bases and 4 bases, there was a span of 18 bases. The CDR3 has 14 amino acids. The CDR3, as DNA: TGCAGCGTCGTGAGGACACTTAGAGGAGAGACCCAGTACTTC. Its protein product is CSVVRTLRGETQYF.

This chain joins TRBV5-5 and TRBJ1-2; tentative D call: TRBD1 (5 bases). The CDR3 runs 15 residues. With 4 bases removed from V and 4 bases from J, the gap between germline ends came to 17 bases. CDR1 is SGHKS and CDR2 is YYEKEE in the germline V gene (reference sequence). As DNA, the CDR3 is TGTGCCAGCAGCCTCAGGGAGGCCCCCGGCTATGGCTACACCTTC. This sequence encodes CASSLREAPGYGYTF.

The V gene is TRBV18, the J gene TRBJ1-4; D is perhaps TRBD1 (5 bases). Germline V lookup: CDR1 KGHSH, CDR2 LQKENI. Trimming pared 3 bases from V and 8 bases from J, leaving 13 bases between. This CDR3 has 14 amino acids. The CDR3 DNA sequence: TGTGCCAGCTCACCGGACACCTCGGGGGAAAAACTGTTTTTT. Protein product: CASSPDTSGEKLFF. The full variable domain, with the rest looked up from reference TRBV18 and TRBJ1-4, is NAGVMQNPRHLVRRRGQEARLRCSPMKGHSHVYWYRQLPEEGLKFMVYLQKENIIDESGMPKERFSAEFPKEGPSILRIQQVVRGDSAAYFCASSPDTSGEKLFFGSGTQLSVL.

Details on this clone: The same CDR3 arises from other DNA sequences in this sample as well. The gene calls are TRBV10-3 and TRBJ2-7; D unclear. This CDR3 contains 11 residues. The germline CDR1 and CDR2 sequences are ENHRY and SYGVKD. Trimming took off 0 bases at V and 7 bases at J, with 4 bases between the two ends. CDR3 coding DNA: TGTGCCATCAGTGAGTCGGTGGAGCAGTACTTC. Translating gives CAISESVEQYF.

The rearrangement uses TRBV5-1 and TRBJ1-4; D not certain. The CDR3 contains 14 residues. Germline V CDR1 and CDR2: SGHRS, YFSETQ. The germline V and J ends were trimmed by 0 bases and 4 bases, with 7 bases remaining between them. The CDR3: CASSLGLSNEKLFF. The DNA for the CDR3 is TGCGCCAGCAGCTTGGGCCTCAGTAATGAAAAACTGTTTTTT.

V gene TRBV28 combines with J gene TRBJ1-4; TRBD1 matches at 8 bases. The germline V gene encodes CDR1 MDHEN and CDR2 SYDVKM. The V and J ends lost 2 bases and 7 bases, in that order; junction bases with no gene match: 12. CDR3 length: 17 amino acids. The CDR3 bases are TGTGCCAGCAGTTTAGGGCAGGGGGCGGGTTCGGGTGAAAAACTGTTTTTT. Amino acid sequence: CASSLGQGAGSGEKLFF.

This sequence joins TRBV5-1 and TRBJ1-1, with a possible D match to TRBD1 (5 bases). The CDR3 contains 14 residues. Per germline, CDR1 SGHRS and CDR2 YFSETQ. Between the trimmed V and J ends, which lost 0 bases and 6 bases, there was a span of 12 bases. The DNA for the CDR3 is TGCGCCAGCAGCTTGGGGCAGGGAGAGGCTGAAGCTTTCTTT. Protein sequence: CASSLGQGEAEAFF. Full variable domain (rest looked up from reference TRBV5-1 and TRBJ1-1): KAGVTQTPRYLIKTRGQQVTLSCSPISGHRSVSWYQQTPGQGLQFLFEYFSETQRNKGNFPGRFSGRQFSNSRSEMNVSTLELGDSALYLCASSLGQGEAEAFFGQGTRLTVV.

The chain recombines TRBV11-2 with TRBJ2-1, with unresolved D. This CDR3 has 13 amino acids. Trimming stripped 6 bases from V and 6 bases from J, with 12 bases between. Germline V CDR1 and CDR2: SGHAT, FQNNGV. The CDR3 DNA follows: TGTGCCAGCAGTTCATCCGCGGCCAATGAGCAGTTCTTC. This codes for CASSSSAANEQFF.

This chain uses TRBV27 with TRBJ2-2; D ambiguous. The CDR3 has 15 residues. V was pared by 2 bases and J by 1 base, with 8 bases between. Germline CDR1 MNHEY, CDR2 SMNVEV (reference sequence). This CDR3 reads CASSLGRRNTGELFF. DNA of the CDR3: TGTGCCAGCAGTTTAGGACGACGGAACACCGGGGAGCTGTTTTTT.

The rearrangement joins TRBV5-4 to TRBJ1-2; 11 positions match TRBD1. CDR3 length: 15 amino acids. V lost 4 bases to trimming and J lost 8 bases; unmatched junction nucleotides: 10. Germline CDR1 and CDR2: SGHNT and YYREEE (reference sequence). The CDR3 bases are TGTGCCAGCAGCCCAGCGGACAGGGGGCCTAGGGGCTACACCTTC. Amino acid sequence: CASSPADRGPRGYTF.